These 5 T cell receptor beta chains share one sample of origin, sequenced in a study of T cells in localized non-small cell lung cancer. Profiling relied on immunoSEQ multiplex PCR, and the TCRdb table lists in-frame clones only, not all of them. The profile shows around 41,000 clones, 91% of them singletons. The sequenced sample was PBMCs, obtained before any cancer treatment. The receptors shown here come from a woman aged 35-75 years with stage II lung adenocarcinoma.

This rearrangement joins TRBV28 to TRBJ1-1; unclear D gene. The CDR3 consists of 11 residues. V dropped 6 bases and J dropped 8 bases, with 10 bases sitting between them. Germline lookup yields CDR1 MDHEN and CDR2 SYDVKM. CDR3 in DNA: TGTGCCAGCAGGTTTTTTGGGGAAGCTTTCTTT. Residues: CASRFFGEAFF.

The V and J genes are TRBV27 and TRBJ1-5; 7 nucleotides match TRBD1. Trimming took 3 bases from V and 3 from J; bases not matched to a gene: 8. The CDR3 has 16 amino acids. Germline CDR1 is MNHEY and CDR2 is SMNVEV (reference sequence). This CDR3 reads CASSFSRQGANQPQHF. The CDR3 DNA follows: TGTGCCAGCAGTTTTAGCCGACAGGGTGCCAATCAGCCCCAGCATTTT.

V usage is TRBV7-8 and J usage is TRBJ2-1; 8 bases map to TRBD1. V lost 1 base, J lost 0 bases, and 8 bases stayed unmatched. The CDR3 contains 18 residues. Germline-derived CDR1 and CDR2 are SGHVS and FQNEAQ. The CDR3 coding sequence is TGTGCCAGCAGCTTAGTAGGACAGGGACGAAGCTCCTACAATGAGCAGTTCTTC. Translation gives CASSLVGQGRSSYNEQFF.

This chain uses TRBV5-1 with TRBJ2-5; D is tentatively TRBD1 or TRBD2 (5 bases each). V gave up 0 bases and J gave up 5 bases, with 14 bases separating them. Germline-derived CDR1 and CDR2 are SGHRS and YFSETQ. The CDR3 sequence is 15 residues long. In nucleotides, the CDR3 is TGCGCCAGCAGCTTGGCCGGGGCTAGCTGGGAGACCCAGTACTTC. Protein sequence: CASSLAGASWETQYF.

This clone was detected only once. The rearrangement links TRBV14 to TRBJ2-7; 9 nucleotides line up with TRBD2. V shed 2 bases, J shed 5 bases, and the junction held 10 bases outside the gene matches. In germline, CDR1 is SGHDN, CDR2 FVKESK. The CDR3 runs 16 residues. The CDR3 coding sequence is TGTGCCAGCAGCCAAACGCTAGCGGGGATATGGGACGAGCAGTACTTC. It codes for CASSQTLAGIWDEQYF.